This TCR beta chain was recovered during a study of control samples from healthy donors and cancer patients. Here immunoSEQ multiplex PCR was the method, and the copy in TCRdb shows in-frame clones only, minus some. There are 15,000 to 20,000 clones in the sample; approximately 80% occur only once, and about 31% lies in the top ten. This clonotype was sampled from a woman aged 70-85 years with lung cancer. The material sequenced was PBMCs.

CDR3 sequence: CASSRGVAGELEQFF. The CDR3 nucleotides are TGTGCCAGCAGCCGCGGGGTAGCGGGAGAACTTGAGCAGTTCTTC. This chain joins TRBV4-2 and TRBJ2-1; TRBD2 aligns across 9 bases. The CDR3 spans 15 residues. Trimming at V came to 4 bases and at J to 9 bases, leaving 10 bases not matched to a gene. Looked up from germline, CDR1 is LGHNA and CDR2 is YNFKEQ.